This T cell receptor beta chain stems from a study of blood T cell repertoires in COVID-19. Study in general: There were acute and convalescent COVID-19 samples, and they came from the United States, Italy and Spain. Sample material is recorded as cDNA or gDNA derived from T cells, B-cell-depleted T cells, or PBMCs.

Original handling: Estimates of nucleated cell counts were drawn from the amplification of reference gene primers. Produced via immunoSEQ multiplex PCR; TCRdb's table is partial and in-frame only. The V and J calls and clone size were taken over from that table, and D and trimming were inferred from the DNA. Among 150,000 to 200,000 clones listed, approximately 87% were seen once. Trimming pared 2 bases from V and 1 base from J, leaving 13 bases between. Germline loops: CDR1 SGHKS, CDR2 YYEKEE (reference sequence). This CDR3 contains 15 residues. The chain employs TRBV5-5 and TRBJ2-7; D unresolved. Sequenced input: peripheral blood. This TCR derives from a woman aged 70-85 years with acute or convalescent COVID-19. CDR3 in amino acids: CASSFVADNSYEQYF. The DNA for the CDR3 is TGTGCCAGCAGCTTCGTGGCTGACAATTCCTACGAGCAGTACTTC.